This T cell receptor beta chain is from a study of molecular identifiers for immune sequencing clone quantification. About the study: RNA, taken in replicates from approximately 20,000 or 100,000 naive CD8 cells, was split five ways, with four sequenced.

Findings of the study overall: Reports indicate spiked Jurkat TCR RNA from one cell could be found among roughly 950,000 naive cells. For highly expanded clones, sizes could be underestimated when identical TCR molecules share a barcode.

Per the germline V gene, CDR1 is SGHNT and CDR2 is YYREEE (reference sequence). The CDR3 runs to 14 residues. J gave up 5 bases and V 0 bases, and 4 bases lay outside the gene matches. Researchers sorted naive CD8 T cells as cells that were CD8+CD4-CCR7+CD45RA+. This clonotype occurred many times. Its antigen is unidentified. TCRdb recomputed calls from the PCR reads with MiXCR, one row per CDR3 protein. The sample shows a few hundred thousand distinct CDR3 sequences, around a fifth of them seen only once. The sequenced sample consisted of naive CD8+ T cells from blood, with Jurkat cell RNA spiked in. Subset indicated: FACS-sorted CD8+CD4-CCR7+CD45RA+ naive T cells. V is TRBV5-4 and J is TRBJ2-7; 8 bases fit TRBD1. The receptor was isolated from a human donor in good health. Some libraries in this study had Jurkat cell RNA spiked in. The DNA of the CDR3 is TGTGCCAGCAGCTTGGGACAGGGGAGTGACGAGCAGTACTTC. It codes for CASSLGQGSDEQYF.